This T cell receptor beta chain was sequenced in a study of early T cells in non-severe SARS-CoV-2 infection. Study at large: The chains were unpaired, and the sequenced material was bulk RNA from unsorted whole blood.

cDNA molecules, individually, were tagged with unique molecular identifiers. TCRdb analysed the 5' RACE reads with MiXCR anew, one entry per CDR3 protein. The sample contains some 30,000 distinct CDR3 sequences, about 4.3% of which appear only once. CDR1 and CDR2 (germline): MNHNY, SVGAGI (reference sequence). V shed 8 bases and J 7 bases; nucleotides not matched to a gene: 12. This CDR3 spans 16 amino acids. Study conclusions and caveats: The VDJdb matching leaned toward anti-spike CD8 responses and overlooked private and CD4 specificities.

This clonotype was observed many times. Its antigen is undetermined. Sequenced sample: whole blood. The TCR comes from an adult who was a healthcare worker with PCR-confirmed SARS-CoV-2 infection or an uninfected control (not recorded which). The chain joins TRBV6-6 to TRBJ1-6; 9 bases fit TRBD1. CDR3 sequence (DNA): TGTGCCAGCTCTACTGGGGGACAGGGAGGAAATTCACCCCTCCACTTT. This translates into CASSTGGQGGNSPLHF.